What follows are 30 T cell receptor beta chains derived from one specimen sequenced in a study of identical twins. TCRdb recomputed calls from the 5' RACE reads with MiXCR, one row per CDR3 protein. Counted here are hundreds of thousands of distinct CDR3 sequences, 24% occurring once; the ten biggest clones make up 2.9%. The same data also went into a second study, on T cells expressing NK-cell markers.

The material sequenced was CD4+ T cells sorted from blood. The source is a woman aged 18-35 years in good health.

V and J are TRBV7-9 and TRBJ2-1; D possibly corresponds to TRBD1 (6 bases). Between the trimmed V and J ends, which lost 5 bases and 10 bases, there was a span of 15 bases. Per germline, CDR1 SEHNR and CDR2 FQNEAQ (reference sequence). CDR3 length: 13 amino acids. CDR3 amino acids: CASSPLQGPEQFF. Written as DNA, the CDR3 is TGTGCCAGCAGCCCCCTCCAGGGGCCCGAGCAGTTCTTC.

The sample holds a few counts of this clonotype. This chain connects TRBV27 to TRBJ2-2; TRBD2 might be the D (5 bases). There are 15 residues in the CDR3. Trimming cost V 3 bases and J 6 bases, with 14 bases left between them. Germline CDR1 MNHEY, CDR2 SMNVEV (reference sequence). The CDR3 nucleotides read TGTGCCAGCAGTTTGCTAGCTGTTGACCCCGGGGAGCTGTTTTTT. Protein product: CASSLLAVDPGELFF.

CDR3: CSARDPRGTGNQPQHF. CDR3 nucleotides: TGCAGTGCTAGAGACCCAAGGGGGACAGGGAATCAGCCCCAGCATTTT. This chain joins TRBV20-1 and TRBJ1-5; TRBD1 aligns across 9 bases. The CDR3 covers 16 residues. Germline assignment: CDR1 DFQATT and CDR2 SNEGSKA (reference sequence). The V segment lost 0 bases and the J segment 4 bases; nucleotides outside the gene matches: 7.

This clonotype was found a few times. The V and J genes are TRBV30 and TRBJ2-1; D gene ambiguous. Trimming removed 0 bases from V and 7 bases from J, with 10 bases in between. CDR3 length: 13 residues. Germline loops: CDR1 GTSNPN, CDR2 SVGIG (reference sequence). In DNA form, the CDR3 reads TGTGCCTGGAGTGTGAGGATGGGTAATGAGCAGTTCTTC. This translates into CAWSVRMGNEQFF.

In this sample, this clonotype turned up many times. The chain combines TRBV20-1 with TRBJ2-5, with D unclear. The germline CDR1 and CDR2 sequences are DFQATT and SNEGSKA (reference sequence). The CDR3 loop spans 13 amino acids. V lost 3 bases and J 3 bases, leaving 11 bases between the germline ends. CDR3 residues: CSARSPEKETQYF. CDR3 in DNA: TGCAGTGCTAGGTCGCCAGAAAAAGAGACCCAGTACTTC.

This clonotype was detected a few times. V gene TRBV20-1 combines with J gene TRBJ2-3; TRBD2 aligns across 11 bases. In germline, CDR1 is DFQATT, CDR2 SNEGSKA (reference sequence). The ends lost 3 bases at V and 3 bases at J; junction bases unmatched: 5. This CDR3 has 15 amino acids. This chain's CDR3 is CSASETSGVTDTQYF. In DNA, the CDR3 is TGCAGTGCTAGTGAGACTAGCGGGGTTACAGATACGCAGTATTTT.

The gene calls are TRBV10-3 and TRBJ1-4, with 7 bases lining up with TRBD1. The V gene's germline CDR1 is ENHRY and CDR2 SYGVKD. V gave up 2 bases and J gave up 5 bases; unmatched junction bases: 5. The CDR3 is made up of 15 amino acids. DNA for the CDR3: TGTGCCATCAGTGAGAGAGAGACAGGGAATGAAAAACTGTTTTTT. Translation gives CAISERETGNEKLFF.

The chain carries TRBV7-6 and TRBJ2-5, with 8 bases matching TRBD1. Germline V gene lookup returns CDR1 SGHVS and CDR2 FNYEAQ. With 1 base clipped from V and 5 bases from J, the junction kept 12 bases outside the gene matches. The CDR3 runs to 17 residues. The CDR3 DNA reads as TGTGCCAGCAGCTTAGGGACAGGGTTTTTAGGGCGGGAGACCCAGTACTTC. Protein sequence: CASSLGTGFLGRETQYF.

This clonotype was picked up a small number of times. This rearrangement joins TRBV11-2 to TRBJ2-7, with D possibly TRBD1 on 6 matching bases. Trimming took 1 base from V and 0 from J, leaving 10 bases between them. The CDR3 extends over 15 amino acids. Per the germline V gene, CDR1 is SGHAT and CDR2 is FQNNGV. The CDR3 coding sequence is TGTGCCAGCAGCTTAGGTCCGGACAGCTCCTACGAGCAGTACTTC. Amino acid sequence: CASSLGPDSSYEQYF. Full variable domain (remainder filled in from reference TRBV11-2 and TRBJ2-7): EAGVAQSPRYKIIEKRQSVAFWCNPISGHATLYWYQQILGQGPKLLIQFQNNGVVDDSQLPKDRFSAERLKGVDSTLKIQPAKLEDSAVYLCASSLGPDSSYEQYFGPGTRLTVT.

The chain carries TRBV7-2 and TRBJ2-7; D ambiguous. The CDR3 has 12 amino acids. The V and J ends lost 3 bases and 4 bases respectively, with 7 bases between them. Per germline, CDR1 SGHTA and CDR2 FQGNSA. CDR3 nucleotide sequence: TGTGCCAGCAGCTTTAACAGATACGAGCAGTACTTC. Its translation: CASSFNRYEQYF.

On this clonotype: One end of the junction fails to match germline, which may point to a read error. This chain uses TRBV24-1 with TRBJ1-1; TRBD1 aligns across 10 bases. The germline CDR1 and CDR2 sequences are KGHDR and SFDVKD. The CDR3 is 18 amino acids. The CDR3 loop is CVTSDPTGGFPMNTEAFF. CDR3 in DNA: TGTGTCACCAGTGATCCGACAGGGGGCTTTCCCATGAACACTGAAGCTTTCTTT.

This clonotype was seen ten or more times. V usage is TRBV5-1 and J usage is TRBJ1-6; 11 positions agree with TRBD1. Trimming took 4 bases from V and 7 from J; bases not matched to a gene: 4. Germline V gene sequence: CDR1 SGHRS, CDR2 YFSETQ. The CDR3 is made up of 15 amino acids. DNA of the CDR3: TGCGCCAGCAGCACCGGGACAGGGGGGAATTCACCCCTCCACTTT. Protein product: CASSTGTGGNSPLHF.

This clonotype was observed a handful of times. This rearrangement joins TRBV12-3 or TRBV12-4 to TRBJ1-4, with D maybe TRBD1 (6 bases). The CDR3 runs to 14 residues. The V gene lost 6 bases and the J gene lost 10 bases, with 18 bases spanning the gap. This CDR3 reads CASSSIPGQGKLFF. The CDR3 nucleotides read TGTGCCAGCAGCTCGATACCGGGACAAGGAAAACTGTTTTTT.

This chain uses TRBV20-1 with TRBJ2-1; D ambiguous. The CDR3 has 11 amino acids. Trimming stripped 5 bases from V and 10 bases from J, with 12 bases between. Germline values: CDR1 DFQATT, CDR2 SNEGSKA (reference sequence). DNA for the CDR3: TGCAGTGCTGGCCCTCAGCTAGAGCAGTTCTTC. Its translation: CSAGPQLEQFF.

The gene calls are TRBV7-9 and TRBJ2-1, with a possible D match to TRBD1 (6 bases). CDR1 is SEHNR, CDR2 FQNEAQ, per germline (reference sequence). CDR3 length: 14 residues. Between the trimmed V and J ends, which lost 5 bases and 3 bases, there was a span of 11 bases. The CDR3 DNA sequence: TGTGCCAGCAGCACAGGGCAGGGCTACAATGAGCAGTTCTTC. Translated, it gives CASSTGQGYNEQFF. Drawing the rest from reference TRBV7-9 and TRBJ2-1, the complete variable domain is DTGVSQNPRHKITKRGQNVTFRCDPISEHNRLYWYRQTLGQGPEFLTYFQNEAQLEKSRLLSDRFSAERPKGSFSTLEIQRTEQGDSAMYLCASSTGQGYNEQFFGPGTRLTVL.

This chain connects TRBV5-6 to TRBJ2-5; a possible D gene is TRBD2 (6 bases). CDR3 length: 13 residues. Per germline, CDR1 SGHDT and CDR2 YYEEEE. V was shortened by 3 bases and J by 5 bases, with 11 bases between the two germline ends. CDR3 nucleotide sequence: TGTGCCAGCAGCTGGAGGGACCGTGAGACCCAGTACTTC. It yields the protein CASSWRDRETQYF.

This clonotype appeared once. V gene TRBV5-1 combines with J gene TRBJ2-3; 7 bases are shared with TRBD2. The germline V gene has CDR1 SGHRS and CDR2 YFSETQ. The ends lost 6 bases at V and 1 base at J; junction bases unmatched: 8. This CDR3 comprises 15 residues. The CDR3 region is CASTWGGGRTDTQYF. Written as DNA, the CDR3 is TGCGCCAGCACCTGGGGGGGAGGCCGCACAGATACGCAGTATTTT.

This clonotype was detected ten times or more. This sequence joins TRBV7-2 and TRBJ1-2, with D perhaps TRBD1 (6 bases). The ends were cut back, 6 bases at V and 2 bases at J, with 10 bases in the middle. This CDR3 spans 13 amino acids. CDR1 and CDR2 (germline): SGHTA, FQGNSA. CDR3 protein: CASREGTNYGYTF. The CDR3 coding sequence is TGTGCCAGCAGAGAGGGGACAAACTATGGCTACACCTTC.

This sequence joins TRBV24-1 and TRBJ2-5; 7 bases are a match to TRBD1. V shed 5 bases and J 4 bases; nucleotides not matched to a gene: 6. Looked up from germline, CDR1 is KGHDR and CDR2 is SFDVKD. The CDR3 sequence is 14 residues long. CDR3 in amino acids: CATSGQGEGETQYF. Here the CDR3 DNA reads TGTGCCACCAGTGGGCAGGGGGAAGGAGAGACCCAGTACTTC.

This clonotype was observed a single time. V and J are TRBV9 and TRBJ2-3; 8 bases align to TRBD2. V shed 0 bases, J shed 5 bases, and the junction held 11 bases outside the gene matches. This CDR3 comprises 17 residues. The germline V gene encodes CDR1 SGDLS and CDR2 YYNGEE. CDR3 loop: CASSVDGRSGSEDTQYF. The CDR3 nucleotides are TGTGCCAGCAGCGTAGACGGTAGGAGCGGGAGTGAAGATACGCAGTATTTT.

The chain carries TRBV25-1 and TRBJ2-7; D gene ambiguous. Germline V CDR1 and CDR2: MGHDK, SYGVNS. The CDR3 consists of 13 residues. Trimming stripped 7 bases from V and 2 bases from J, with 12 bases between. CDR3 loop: CASIASGTYEQYF. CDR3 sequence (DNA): TGTGCCAGCATCGCGTCGGGCACCTACGAGCAGTACTTC.

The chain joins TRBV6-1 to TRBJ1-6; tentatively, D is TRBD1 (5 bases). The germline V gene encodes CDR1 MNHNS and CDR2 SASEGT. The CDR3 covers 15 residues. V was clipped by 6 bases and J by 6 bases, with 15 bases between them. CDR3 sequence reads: CASRKTAPSNSPLHF. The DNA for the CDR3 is TGTGCCAGCAGAAAGACAGCCCCGAGTAATTCACCCCTCCACTTT.

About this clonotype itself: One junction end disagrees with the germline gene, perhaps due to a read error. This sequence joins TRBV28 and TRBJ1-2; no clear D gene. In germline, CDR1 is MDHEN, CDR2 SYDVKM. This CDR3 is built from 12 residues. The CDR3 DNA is TGTGCCAGCAGTTTCCTCGGCAGGCCTCGTACGTTC. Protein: CASSFLGRPRTF.

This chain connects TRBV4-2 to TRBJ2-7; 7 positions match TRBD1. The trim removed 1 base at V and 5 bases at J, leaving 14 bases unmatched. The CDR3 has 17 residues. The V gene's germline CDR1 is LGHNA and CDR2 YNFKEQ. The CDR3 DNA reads TGTGCCAGCAGCCAAGTCAGCATAGGACAGGATCGAAACGAGCAGTACTTC. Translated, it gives CASSQVSIGQDRNEQYF.

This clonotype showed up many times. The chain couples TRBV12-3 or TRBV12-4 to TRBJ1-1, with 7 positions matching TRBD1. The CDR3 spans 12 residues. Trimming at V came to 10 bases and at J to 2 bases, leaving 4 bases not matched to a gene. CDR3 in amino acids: CATRQGNTEAFF. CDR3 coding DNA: TGTGCCACGAGACAGGGAAACACTGAAGCTTTCTTT.

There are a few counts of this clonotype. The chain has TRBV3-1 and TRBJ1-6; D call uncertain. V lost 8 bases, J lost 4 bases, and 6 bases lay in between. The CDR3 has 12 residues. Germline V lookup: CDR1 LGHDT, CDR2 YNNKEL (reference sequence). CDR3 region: CASGRYNSPLHF. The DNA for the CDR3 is TGTGCCAGCGGCAGGTATAATTCACCCCTCCACTTT.

In DNA, the CDR3 is TGTGCCAGCAGCTTAGTCCTAGCGGGAGCTGGTGAGCAGTTCTTC. It encodes CASSLVLAGAGEQFF. The chain uses TRBV7-7 and TRBJ2-1; 10 bases fit TRBD2. V lost 1 base, J lost 9 bases, and 6 bases stayed unmatched. CDR1 and CDR2 from the germline V gene are SSHAT and FNYEAQ (reference sequence). The CDR3 extends over 15 amino acids.

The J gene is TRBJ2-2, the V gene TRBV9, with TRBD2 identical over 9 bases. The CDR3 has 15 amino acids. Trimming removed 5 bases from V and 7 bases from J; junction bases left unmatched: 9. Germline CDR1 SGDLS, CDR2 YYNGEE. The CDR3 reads CASSRREGHGGELFF. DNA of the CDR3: TGTGCCAGCAGTCGGCGGGAGGGCCACGGCGGGGAGCTGTTTTTT.

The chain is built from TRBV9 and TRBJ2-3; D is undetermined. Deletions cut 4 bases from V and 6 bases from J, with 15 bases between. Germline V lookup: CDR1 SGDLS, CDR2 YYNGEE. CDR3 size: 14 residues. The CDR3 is CASSPYSVGDTQYF. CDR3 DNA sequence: TGTGCCAGCAGCCCATACAGCGTGGGCGATACGCAGTATTTT.

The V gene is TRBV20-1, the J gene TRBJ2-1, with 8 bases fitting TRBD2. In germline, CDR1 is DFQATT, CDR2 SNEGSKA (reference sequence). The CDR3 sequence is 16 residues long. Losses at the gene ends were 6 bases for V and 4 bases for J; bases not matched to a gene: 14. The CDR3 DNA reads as TGCAGTGCCCGCAGCAGAGCGGGAGTCTCATACAATGAGCAGTTCTTC. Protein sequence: CSARSRAGVSYNEQFF.